This TCR beta chain was recovered during a study of blood T cell repertoires in COVID-19. As for the study in general: From T cells, B-cell-depleted T cells, or PBMCs came the material, which was cDNA or gDNA.

The CDR3 has 16 amino acids. From germline, CDR1 is MGHRA and CDR2 YSYEKL. V dropped 1 base and J dropped 5 bases, with 17 bases sitting between them. The table came from immunoSEQ multiplex PCR; TCRdb's copy has only in-frame clones and leaves some out. The table records about 260,000 clones, around 88% of them present only once. This clonotype was obtained from a woman between 40 and 50 years old with acute COVID-19. Sequenced sample: PBMCs or T cells enriched from blood (not recorded which). The chain employs TRBV4-1 and TRBJ2-5, with D possibly being TRBD2 (6 bases). The CDR3 is CASSQVVVGLLETQYF. The CDR3 DNA follows: TGCGCCAGCAGCCAAGTGGTAGTAGGACTACTGGAGACCCAGTACTTC.